Below, 9 T cell receptor beta chains from the same sample are listed, as sequenced in a study of blood T cell repertoires in COVID-19. Here immunoSEQ multiplex PCR was the method, and the copy in TCRdb shows in-frame clones only, minus some. This sample has 150,000 to 200,000 clones; around 80% occur once, and the top ten carry 12%. The sequenced sample was peripheral blood. These receptors all stem from an elderly woman with COVID-19, enrolled during active disease.

CDR3 protein: CASSFFRVTGELFF. In DNA, the CDR3 is TGTGCCAGCAGCTTTTTCAGGGTTACCGGGGAGCTGTTTTTT. The V and J genes are TRBV6-6 and TRBJ2-2; a weak D match, TRBD1 (5 bases). Trimming cost V 6 bases and J 5 bases, with 13 bases left between them. The CDR3 has 14 residues. From germline, CDR1 is MNHNY and CDR2 SVGAGI (reference sequence).

This chain joins TRBV19 and TRBJ1-3; 7 nucleotides match TRBD1. The germline gives CDR1 LNHDA, CDR2 SQIVND (reference sequence). The CDR3 consists of 15 residues. With V trimmed by 5 bases and J by 2 bases, 6 bases remained unmatched. The CDR3 loop is CASSLQGGPGNTIYF. CDR3 sequence (DNA): TGTGCCAGTAGTCTCCAGGGGGGACCTGGAAACACCATATATTTT.

A single count supports this clone. The rearrangement links TRBV7-8 to TRBJ2-5, with 8 bases lining up with TRBD2. This CDR3 has 17 residues. V shed 5 bases, J shed 6 bases, and the junction held 17 bases outside the gene matches. CDR1 and CDR2 from the germline V gene are SGHVS and FQNEAQ. CDR3 DNA: TGTGCCAGCAGCCTGATAGCGGGACAATCGACGGCGAAGACCCAGTACTTC. Translated: CASSLIAGQSTAKTQYF.

V and J are TRBV7-2 and TRBJ1-4, with 7 bases aligning to TRBD1. V shed 5 bases, J shed 7 bases, and the junction held 4 bases outside the gene matches. The CDR3 is made up of 13 amino acids. The germline V gene has CDR1 SGHTA and CDR2 FQGNSA. The CDR3 DNA reads as TGTGCCAGCAGCCCTGGGACAGTTGAAAAACTGTTTTTT. It encodes CASSPGTVEKLFF.

This rearrangement joins TRBV7-3 to TRBJ2-3; D call uncertain. The germline gives CDR1 SGHTA, CDR2 FQGTGA. There are 12 residues in the CDR3. Trimming shortened V by 5 bases and J by 4 bases, and 7 bases separated the two germline ends. CDR3 in amino acids: CASSRSADTQYF. DNA of the CDR3: TGTGCCAGCAGCCGGAGCGCAGATACGCAGTATTTT.

The chain links TRBV2 to TRBJ2-2; 8 bases align to TRBD2. The V and J ends lost 8 bases and 4 bases, in that order; junction bases with no gene match: 6. CDR1 and CDR2 from the germline V gene are SNHLY and FYNNEI. The CDR3 runs 14 residues. The CDR3 region has the DNA TGTGCCAGCGGTCGGGGGGGCATCACCGGGGAGCTGTTTTTT. Translation: CASGRGGITGELFF. The whole variable domain, filled in from reference TRBV2 and TRBJ2-2, reads EPEVTQTPSHQVTQMGQEVILRCVPISNHLYFYWYRQILGQKVEFLVSFYNNEISEKSEIFDDQFSVERPDGSNFTLKIRSTKLEDSAMYFCASGRGGITGELFFGEGSRLTVL.

The rearrangement links TRBV28 to TRBJ2-3, with 9 bases fitting TRBD2. CDR1 MDHEN and CDR2 SYDVKM come from the germline V gene. After removal of 2 bases from V and 4 bases from J, the junction contained 4 bases not matched to a gene. The CDR3 contains 15 residues. This CDR3 reads CASSLASGIADTQYF. The CDR3 DNA follows: TGTGCCAGCAGTTTAGCTAGCGGGATCGCAGATACGCAGTATTTT.

The chain uses TRBV6-4 and TRBJ1-5; 8 nucleotides match TRBD1. The ends lost 7 bases at V and 0 bases at J; junction bases unmatched: 5. Per the germline V gene, CDR1 is MRHNA and CDR2 is SNTAGT. The CDR3 consists of 15 residues. The CDR3 loop reads CASKRGQGSNQPQHF. The CDR3 bases are TGTGCCAGCAAACGAGGACAGGGTAGCAATCAGCCCCAGCATTTT.

This chain uses TRBV9 with TRBJ2-7, with TRBD2 matching over 10 bases. Germline CDR1 reads SGDLS; CDR2 reads YYNGEE. The CDR3 has 14 amino acids. J was trimmed by 3 bases and V by 0 bases; bases with no gene match: 0. CDR3 sequence: CASSVASGSYEQYF. The CDR3 coding sequence is TGTGCCAGCAGCGTAGCTAGCGGGAGCTACGAGCAGTACTTC.